Given below is one TCR beta chain in context. This entry is derived from a study of beta chain features in type 1 diabetes. Study details: Healthy donors and patients showed comparable age, gender and cell yields. All samples combined gave about 100 million sorted cells for examination.

Reverse transcription of all isolated RNA meant that expressed TCRB transcripts were sequenced. Sequencing was performed with immunoSEQ multiplex PCR; in TCRdb, only in-frame clones are kept and a portion is missing. The profile shows roughly 300,000 clones, 6.5% to 10% of them singletons. Trimming took 9 bases from V and 1 from J; bases not matched to a gene: 10. Germline CDR1 reads LNHDA; CDR2 reads SQIVND (reference sequence). The CDR3 length is 15 residues. The chain carries TRBV19 and TRBJ1-1; TRBD1 aligns across 8 bases. The TCR comes from a woman between 18 and 29 years old in good health. Sequencing was carried out using central memory CD4+ T cells from blood. CDR3: CASSETGAENTEAFF. In DNA, the CDR3 is TGTGCCAGCTCCGAGACAGGGGCGGAGAACACTGAAGCTTTCTTT.